This TCR beta chain is drawn from a study of shared clonotypes between healthy human individuals. Repertoires were generated with immunoSEQ multiplex PCR, while TCRdb's copy carries only in-frame clones and drops some. Of about 610,000 clones in the sample, around 96% are singletons; the top ten hold more than 0.085%. CD8 cells regarded as naive lacked CD45RO, were positively chosen for CCR7, and omitted terminally differentiated effector memory CD45RA+ cells. The germline gives CDR1 LNHNV, CDR2 YYDKDF (reference sequence). CDR3 size: 15 residues. Trimming stripped 1 base from V and 0 bases from J, with 10 bases between.

The receptor was derived from a woman aged 25 to 45 in good health. This chain connects TRBV15 to TRBJ2-7; no firm D call. The specimen sequenced was naive CD8+ T cells sorted from blood. The CDR3 region is CATSRATRVSYEQYF. In DNA form, the CDR3 reads TGTGCCACCAGCAGAGCCACCCGGGTCTCCTACGAGCAGTACTTC. The full variable domain, in which reference TRBV15 and TRBJ2-7 provide the parts outside the CDR3, is DAMVIQNPRYQVTQFGKPVTLSCSQTLNHNVMYWYQQKSSQAPKLLFHYYDKDFNNEADTPDNFQSRRPNTSFCFLDIRSPGLGDTAMYLCATSRATRVSYEQYFGPGTRLTVT.